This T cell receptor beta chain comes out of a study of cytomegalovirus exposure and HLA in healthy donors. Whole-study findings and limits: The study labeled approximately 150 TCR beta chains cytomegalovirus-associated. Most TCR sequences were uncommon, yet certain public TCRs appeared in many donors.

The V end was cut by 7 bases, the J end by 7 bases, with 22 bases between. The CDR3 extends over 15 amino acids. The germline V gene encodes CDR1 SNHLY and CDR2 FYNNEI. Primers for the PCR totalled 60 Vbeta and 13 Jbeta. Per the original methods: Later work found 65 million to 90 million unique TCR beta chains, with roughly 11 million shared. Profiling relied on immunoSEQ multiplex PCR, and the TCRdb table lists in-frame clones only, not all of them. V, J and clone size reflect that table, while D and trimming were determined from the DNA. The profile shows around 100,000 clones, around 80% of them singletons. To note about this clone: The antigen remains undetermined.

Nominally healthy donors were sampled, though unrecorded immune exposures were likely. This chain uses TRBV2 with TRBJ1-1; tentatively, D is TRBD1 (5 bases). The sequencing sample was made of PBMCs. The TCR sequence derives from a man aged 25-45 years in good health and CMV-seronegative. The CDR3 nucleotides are TGTGCCAGCAACGCTTTGGGGCAGAATGATAGTGAAGCTTTCTTT. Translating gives CASNALGQNDSEAFF.